The present TCR beta chain was sequenced within a study of blood T cell repertoires in COVID-19. This CDR3 spans 18 amino acids. Losses at the gene ends were 4 bases for V and 0 bases for J; bases not matched to a gene: 12. The V gene's germline CDR1 is SGHTA and CDR2 FQGNSA. Assay: immunoSEQ multiplex PCR; the TCRdb copy retains only in-frame clones and omits some. The sample shows about 270,000 clones, approximately 86% of them seen only once. The sample comprised peripheral blood. This sequence was found in a man aged 40-49 years with active or convalescent COVID-19. The chain carries TRBV7-2 and TRBJ2-5; 9 bases are a match to TRBD2. DNA of the CDR3: TGTGCCAGCAGCTACCCCAGGAGCGGGGGGACGTACCAAGAGACCCAGTACTTC. Its translation: CASSYPRSGGTYQETQYF.